This passage covers 17 T cell receptor beta chains from one sample sequenced in a study of T cell responses to AZD1222 COVID-19 vaccine. Sequencing used immunoSEQ multiplex PCR; TCRdb keeps in-frame clones, though not all of them. Here the sample spans around 6,000 clones, about 87% being singletons. Material: peripheral blood, obtained 28 days after the second AZD1222 dose. These receptor sequences come from an adult who received the AZD1222 COVID-19 vaccine.

V usage is TRBV3-1 (or the pseudogene TRBV3-2) and J usage is TRBJ2-3; tentatively, D is TRBD2 (6 bases). Trimming removed 4 bases at V and 6 bases at J, with 11 bases between. The CDR3 is 13 amino acids. From germline, CDR1 is LGHDT and CDR2 YNNKEL (reference sequence). CDR3 residues: CASSPRESDTQYF. CDR3 in DNA: TGTGCCAGCAGCCCCCGGGAGAGCGATACGCAGTATTTT.

This clone occurred once. The rearrangement links TRBV30 to TRBJ1-2, with 8 bases identical to TRBD1. The CDR3 has 12 amino acids. V dropped 1 base and J dropped 9; count of bases not matched to a gene: 4. Germline-derived CDR1 and CDR2 are GTSNPN and SVGIG (reference sequence). Here the CDR3 reads CAWSAQGDSYTF. CDR3 nucleotides: TGTGCCTGGAGTGCACAGGGGGATAGCTACACCTTC.

On this clone: Its ends do not fully match the called genes, so a read error is possible. The V and J genes are TRBV6-5 and TRBJ1-1, with D maybe TRBD1 (6 bases). The CDR3 totals 15 residues. Germline CDR1 and CDR2: MNHEY and SVGAGI. The CDR3: CASSYSRGGGTGAFF. The CDR3 bases are TGTGCCAGCAGTTACTCTAGGGGGGGAGGGACTGGAGCTTTCTTT.

The gene calls are TRBV24-1 and TRBJ2-5, with D maybe TRBD1 (6 bases). CDR1 is KGHDR, CDR2 SFDVKD, per germline. V dropped 4 bases and J dropped 10 bases, with 21 bases sitting between them. This CDR3 has 15 residues. CDR3 sequence: CATSDARQVPRGQYF. CDR3 coding DNA: TGTGCCACCAGTGACGCCCGACAGGTCCCCCGGGGCCAGTACTTC.

The chain has TRBV18 and TRBJ1-6; no firm D call. CDR3 length: 15 amino acids. In germline, CDR1 is KGHSH, CDR2 LQKENI. V dropped 6 bases and J dropped 10 bases, with 19 bases sitting between them. CDR3 amino acids: CASSPRLEGGSPLHF. The CDR3 nucleotides are TGTGCCAGCTCCCCCCGGCTCGAGGGCGGATCACCCCTCCACTTT.

The chain has TRBV3-1 (or the pseudogene TRBV3-2) and TRBJ2-2; D is perhaps TRBD1 or TRBD2 (6 bases each). This CDR3 has 14 residues. CDR1 LGHDT and CDR2 YNNKEL come from the germline V gene (reference sequence). V gave up 4 bases and J gave up 2 bases, with 8 bases separating them. CDR3 bases: TGTGCCAGCAGCCCGGGGGCTAACACCGGGGAGCTGTTTTTT. This codes for CASSPGANTGELFF.

The chain employs TRBV11-3 and TRBJ1-1; D uncertain. Germline V gene data show CDR1 as SGHNT and CDR2 as YENEEA. V lost 3 bases to trimming and J lost 1 base, with 9 bases between them. This CDR3 is built from 14 residues. CDR3 DNA sequence: TGTGCCAGCAGCTTTATTGGCTGGAACACTGAAGCTTTCTTT. Translating gives CASSFIGWNTEAFF.

The chain has TRBV9 and TRBJ2-7; tentative D call: TRBD2 (6 bases). Per germline, CDR1 SGDLS and CDR2 YYNGEE. The CDR3 contains 16 residues. V lost 3 bases to trimming and J lost 4 bases, with 20 bases between them. This chain's CDR3 is CASSDRPGLAGYEQYF. The CDR3 DNA reads TGTGCCAGCAGCGATAGGCCGGGACTGGCAGGATACGAGCAGTACTTC.

V is TRBV6-1 and J is TRBJ2-7; D is tentatively TRBD1 or TRBD2 (7 bases each). Germline V gene lookup returns CDR1 MNHNS and CDR2 SASEGT. V gave up 3 bases and J gave up 0 bases, with 18 bases separating them. The CDR3 is made up of 17 amino acids. CDR3 protein: CASSEVGGGDSSYEQYF. In DNA form, the CDR3 reads TGTGCCAGCAGTGAGGTTGGTGGGGGGGACAGCTCCTACGAGCAGTACTTC.

The chain combines TRBV11-3 with TRBJ2-7; a weak D match, TRBD2 (5 bases). Germline V gene sequence: CDR1 SGHNT, CDR2 YENEEA. There are 13 residues in the CDR3. V was shortened by 5 bases and J by 6 bases, with 14 bases between the two germline ends. CDR3 amino acids: CASSVSFGGEQYF. CDR3 sequence (DNA): TGTGCCAGCAGCGTCTCGTTCGGAGGCGAGCAGTACTTC. Variable domain in full (rest from reference TRBV11-3 and TRBJ2-7): EAGVVQSPRYKIIEKKQPVAFWCNPISGHNTLYWYLQNLGQGPELLIRYENEEAVDDSQLPKDRFSAERLKGVDSTLKIQPAELGDSAVYLCASSVSFGGEQYFGPGTRLTVT.

CDR3 DNA sequence: TGTGCCAGCAGCGGGCTCAGACGTGGGGCCGGGGAGCTGTTTTTT. This encodes CASSGLRRGAGELFF. The chain employs TRBV7-2 and TRBJ2-2; D gene uncertain. The germline V gene encodes CDR1 SGHTA and CDR2 FQGNSA. Trimming pared 5 bases from V and 6 bases from J, leaving 16 bases between. The CDR3 runs 15 residues.

This sequence joins TRBV2 and TRBJ2-7, with 8 bases identical to TRBD1. With 10 bases clipped from V and 3 bases from J, the junction kept 2 bases outside the gene matches. The CDR3 consists of 11 residues. Germline V CDR1 and CDR2: SNHLY, FYNNEI. DNA for the CDR3: TGTGCCACAGGACAGGGCTACGAGCAGTACTTC. Its translation: CATGQGYEQYF.

The chain joins TRBV3-1 (or the pseudogene TRBV3-2) to TRBJ1-3, with 11 bases identical to TRBD1. The CDR3 contains 17 residues. J lost 3 bases, V lost 4 bases, and 8 bases had no gene match. Germline values: CDR1 LGHDT, CDR2 YNNKEL (reference sequence). Here the CDR3 DNA reads TGTGCCAGCAGCCCCCGAGGAGGGACAGGGGGTGGAAACACCATATATTTT. This encodes CASSPRGGTGGGNTIYF.

This chain connects TRBV4-3 to TRBJ1-4, with TRBD1 identical over 7 bases. Trimming removed 0 bases from V and 4 bases from J; junction bases left unmatched: 11. The CDR3 sequence is 18 residues long. Germline V gives CDR1 LGHNA, CDR2 YSLEER. DNA for the CDR3: TGCGCCAGCAGCCAAGAAGGTGTAGGGGGGACAGTTAATGAAAAACTGTTTTTT. It specifies CASSQEGVGGTVNEKLFF.

This rearrangement joins TRBV5-1 to TRBJ2-2; D gene ambiguous. V shed 0 bases and J shed 5 bases, with 8 bases lying between them. The CDR3 has 14 amino acids. CDR1 is SGHRS and CDR2 is YFSETQ in the germline V gene. CDR3 DNA sequence: TGCGCCAGCAGCTTGGCCCCGGCGACCGGGGAGCTGTTTTTT. Its protein product is CASSLAPATGELFF. Looking up the rest from reference TRBV5-1 and TRBJ2-2 gives the full variable domain: KAGVTQTPRYLIKTRGQQVTLSCSPISGHRSVSWYQQTPGQGLQFLFEYFSETQRNKGNFPGRFSGRQFSNSRSEMNVSTLELGDSALYLCASSLAPATGELFFGEGSRLTVL.

The chain employs TRBV19 and TRBJ2-2, with D perhaps given as TRBD1 or TRBD2 (5 bases each). Trimming removed 3 bases from V and 1 base from J, with 12 bases in between. The germline V gene encodes CDR1 LNHDA and CDR2 SQIVND (reference sequence). This CDR3 has 16 amino acids. The CDR3 bases are TGTGCCAGTAGTATCGAGATTGGGGGGAACACCGGGGAGCTGTTTTTT. It is translated as CASSIEIGGNTGELFF.

The chain is built from TRBV28 and TRBJ1-2; D ambiguous. CDR1 and CDR2 (germline): MDHEN, SYDVKM. The V gene lost 7 bases and the J gene lost 4 bases, with 7 bases spanning the gap. This CDR3 is built from 11 residues. The CDR3 spells CASTLGYGYTF. CDR3 DNA: TGTGCCAGCACCCTTGGCTATGGCTACACCTTC.